The 4 T cell receptor beta chains reported below all come from one sample, sequenced in a study of blood T cell repertoires in COVID-19. Using immunoSEQ multiplex PCR, the repertoire was profiled, and TCRdb retains in-frame clones only, with some absent. The repertoire holds some 190,000 clones, with more than 85% as singletons. The source material was PBMCs or T cells enriched from blood (not recorded which). These TCRs come from a middle-aged woman in a cohort exposed to, infected with or recovered from COVID-19 (not recorded which).

The V gene is TRBV6-5, the J gene TRBJ2-1; D may be TRBD2 (6 bases). V lost 6 bases and J 4 bases, leaving 16 bases between the germline ends. The CDR3 sequence is 15 residues long. CDR1 is MNHEY, CDR2 SVGAGI, per germline. The CDR3 protein is CASSGEAGLYNEQFF. CDR3 nucleotide sequence: TGTGCCAGCAGCGGGGAGGCCGGCTTATACAATGAGCAGTTCTTC.

This clone was seen more than once but under ten times. The DNA of the CDR3 is TGTGCCAGTACCACCGGGACAGGTACCTACGAGCAGTACTTC. Protein: CASTTGTGTYEQYF. This rearrangement joins TRBV6-5 to TRBJ2-7, with 8 bases identical to TRBD1. Germline assignment: CDR1 MNHEY and CDR2 SVGAGI. CDR3 length: 14 residues. Trimming at V came to 9 bases and at J to 2 bases, leaving 9 bases not matched to a gene.

V and J are TRBV29-1 and TRBJ2-3; D is perhaps TRBD2 (5 bases). Germline V gene lookup returns CDR1 SQVTM and CDR2 ANQGSEA. Trimming cost V 5 bases and J 4 bases, with 16 bases left between them. The CDR3 spans 14 residues. The CDR3, as DNA: TGCAGCGTTTATTGGGAAACCGGGGCAGATACGCAGTATTTT. Translation gives CSVYWETGADTQYF.

V gene TRBV27 combines with J gene TRBJ1-1, with D tentatively TRBD1 (6 bases). There are 13 residues in the CDR3. Germline CDR1 reads MNHEY; CDR2 reads SMNVEV (reference sequence). The V end lost 2 bases, the J end lost 6 bases, and 10 bases lay between the germline ends. The DNA for the CDR3 is TGTGCCAGCAGTTTACAGGGGACCGCTGAAGCTTTCTTT. Amino acids: CASSLQGTAEAFF.